The subject of this entry is one T cell receptor (beta chain). The method was immunoSEQ multiplex PCR; TCRdb's version includes in-frame clones alone and lacks a portion of them. Of under 600,000 clones in the sample, roughly 97% are singletons; the top ten hold around 0.057%. V lost 1 base, J lost 5 bases, and 14 bases lay in between. The CDR3 extends over 15 amino acids. Germline CDR1 and CDR2: MDHEN and SYDVKM. This sample stems from a study of shared clonotypes between healthy human individuals. Everyone who donated was a Caucasian adult who lived in Nashville, Tennessee. This sequence was found in a woman aged 25 to 45 in good health. V is TRBV28 and J is TRBJ1-1, with D maybe TRBD1 (5 bases). The sample comprised naive CD4+ T cells sorted from blood. Sample subset: CD45RA+ positively selected. CDR3 nucleotide sequence: TGTGCCAGCAGTTTATACGGAGCCGGGGGGACTGAAGCTTTCTTT. Residues: CASSLYGAGGTEAFF.